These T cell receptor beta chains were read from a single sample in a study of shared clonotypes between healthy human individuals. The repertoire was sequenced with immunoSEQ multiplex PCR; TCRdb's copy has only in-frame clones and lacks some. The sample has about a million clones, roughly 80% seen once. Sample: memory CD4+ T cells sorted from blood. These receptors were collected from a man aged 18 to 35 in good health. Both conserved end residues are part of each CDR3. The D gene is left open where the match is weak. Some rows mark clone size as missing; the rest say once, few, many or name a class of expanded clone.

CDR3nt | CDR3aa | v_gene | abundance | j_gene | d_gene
TGTGCCAGCAGCGGGGACGGATACAATGAGCAGTTCTTC | CASSGDGYNEQFF | TRBV9 | - | TRBJ2-1 | -
TGCAGCGTGAGGGCGGGGGACGGAAACACCATATATTTT | CSVRAGDGNTIYF | TRBV29-1 | - | TRBJ1-3 | -
TGTGCCAGCAGTGAAGCGCTTATGGACAGCGACGAGCAGTACTTC | CASSEALMDSDEQYF | TRBV2 | many | TRBJ2-7 | -
TGTGCCAGCAGTGAAGGAGGCGGGTGGGGGAATTCACCCCTCCACTTT | CASSEGGGWGNSPLHF | TRBV6-1 | - | TRBJ1-6 | -
TGCGCCAGCAGCCGTGCGGGACTACTAGGTTACGAGCAGTACTTC | CASSRAGLLGYEQYF | TRBV4-1 | - | TRBJ2-7 | TRBD2
TGTGCCAGCAGTCCAATAAAGGGAGATGAGACCCAGTACTTC | CASSPIKGDETQYF | TRBV14 | - | TRBJ2-5 | -
TGTGCCAGCAGTGCGTTCGACAGGGGGTTTACCGGTCAGCCCCAGCATTTT | CASSAFDRGFTGQPQHF | TRBV2 | - | TRBJ1-5 | TRBD1
TGTGCCAGCAGTGAATCCCCTAATCCTGACTATGGCTACACCTTC | CASSESPNPDYGYTF | TRBV6-1 | few | TRBJ1-2 | -
TGTGCCAGCAGCTTGGGACAGAACACTGAAGCTTTCTTT | CASSLGQNTEAFF | TRBV11-2 | - | TRBJ1-1 | -
TGCGCCAGCAGCCCGGGATCTACGAATAGCAATCAGCCCCAGCATTTT | CASSPGSTNSNQPQHF | TRBV5-1 | - | TRBJ1-5 | -
TGTGCCAGTAGTCCGGGTAAGATCTACACTGAAGCTTTCTTT | CASSPGKIYTEAFF | TRBV19 | - | TRBJ1-1 | -
TGTGCCAGCAGCAAAGGGGCGGGGAGCTCCTACAATGAGCAGTTCTTC | CASSKGAGSSYNEQFF | TRBV7-2 | - | TRBJ2-1 | -
TGCGCCAGCAGGGAAGGGGGCGGAGGAAACACTGAAGCTTTCTTT | CASREGGGGNTEAFF | TRBV5-1 | - | TRBJ1-1 | TRBD1
TGCGCCAGCAGCCAAGAATCGGGAGAAATCTATGGCTACACCTTC | CASSQESGEIYGYTF | TRBV4-1 | many | TRBJ1-2 | -
TGTGCCAGCAGTTTAGGAGGACAGGGGTGGAATGGCTACACCTTC | CASSLGGQGWNGYTF | TRBV27 | once | TRBJ1-2 | TRBD1
TGTGCCAGCAGACGGACTAGCGGGGGGGCCTTATGGACCGGGGAGCTGTTTTTT | CASRRTSGGALWTGELFF | TRBV11-1 | - | TRBJ2-2 | TRBD2
TGTGCCTGGAGTATCTCCCGGGACAGGGGGCTCCAAGAGACCCAGTACTTC | CAWSISRDRGLQETQYF | TRBV30 | - | TRBJ2-5 | TRBD1
TGTGCCAGCAGCCATCCAAGCACAGGAGCGGAGCAGTACTTC | CASSHPSTGAEQYF | TRBV11-2 | - | TRBJ2-7 | -
TGTGCCTGGAGCCGGGGTGGGGGCCCCAACTATGGCTACACCTTC | CAWSRGGGPNYGYTF | TRBV30 | once | TRBJ1-2 | -
TGTGCCAGCAGCCCCCTCAGAGCGAATTCCAACTATGGCTACACCTTC | CASSPLRANSNYGYTF | TRBV7-8 | - | TRBJ1-2 | -
TGTGCCAGCAGCTTAGTTGCGGGAGCTCAAGAGACCCAGTACTTC | CASSLVAGAQETQYF | TRBV11-2 | - | TRBJ2-5 | TRBD2
TGTGCCAGCAGTGAAGGGGCCCTAACTGAAGCTTTCTTT | CASSEGALTEAFF | TRBV6-1 | - | TRBJ1-1 | -
TGTGCCAGCTCACAATCAAGGAACACTGAAGCTTTCTTT | CASSQSRNTEAFF | TRBV18 | - | TRBJ1-1 | -
TGTGCCAGCACCGAGACAGGGACGACAGATACGCAGTATTTT | CASTETGTTDTQYF | TRBV9 | - | TRBJ2-3 | TRBD1
TGTGCCAGCAGCCCCAGGCCGGGGGGCGCGGGGAGTGGGACTGAAGCTTTCTTT | CASSPRPGGAGSGTEAFF | TRBV7-2 | - | TRBJ1-1 | -
TGTGCCAGCAGCTTAAGTCAAGTGGCCTGGGCTGAAGCTTTCTTT | CASSLSQVAWAEAFF | TRBV11-2 | many | TRBJ1-1 | -
TGTGCCATCAGCCCCCAAAGCGGTACGCAGTATTTT | CAISPQSGTQYF | TRBV10-3 | - | TRBJ2-3 | -
TGTGCCATCAGTGGAGGGACAGCCTACGAGCAGTACTTC | CAISGGTAYEQYF | TRBV10-3 | - | TRBJ2-7 | TRBD1
TGTGCCAGCAGTACTCAGGGGGCGCAAGCTTTCTTT | CASSTQGAQAFF | TRBV25-1 | few | TRBJ1-1 | TRBD1
TGTGCCAGCAGCGCAGTAAGGGAGAACACTGAAGCTTTCTTT | CASSAVRENTEAFF | TRBV9 | - | TRBJ1-1 | -
TGTGCCAGCACTTCGGGGCAGATCTATGGCTACACCTTC | CASTSGQIYGYTF | TRBV6-1 | - | TRBJ1-2 | -
TGTGCCAGCAGTTACTCCCCGGGTACGGATGGCTACACCTTC | CASSYSPGTDGYTF | TRBV6-6 | - | TRBJ1-2 | -
TGTGCCAGTAGGATGACAGGGAACCAAGAGACCCAGTACTTC | CASRMTGNQETQYF | TRBV19 | - | TRBJ2-5 | TRBD1
TGTGCCAGCAGCCCCGAACGGCCCAGGGGGCGCAACGAGCAGTACTTC | CASSPERPRGRNEQYF | TRBV5-8 | - | TRBJ2-7 | TRBD1
TGTGCCAGCAGTGAAGGAACGGATAGCAATCAGCCCCAGCATTTT | CASSEGTDSNQPQHF | TRBV6-1 | few | TRBJ1-5 | -
TGTGCCAGCAGCTTGGGGGCACGGGGGATGTTCTCTGGAAACACCATATATTTT | CASSLGARGMFSGNTIYF | TRBV5-6 | - | TRBJ1-3 | -
TGTGCCATCAAAACTAGCGGGCCTAATGAGCAGTTCTTC | CAIKTSGPNEQFF | TRBV10-3 | - | TRBJ2-1 | TRBD2
TGCGCCAGCAGCCAACAAGGGGCGGGTTCCACAGATACGCAGTATTTT | CASSQQGAGSTDTQYF | TRBV4-3 | few | TRBJ2-3 | -
TGTGCCAGCAGGGGGGGCCCCCCTAGTAATGAGCAGTTCTTC | CASRGGPPSNEQFF | TRBV13 | - | TRBJ2-1 | -
TGTGCCTGGAGTTTGACATATGGCTACACCTTC | CAWSLTYGYTF | TRBV30 | few | TRBJ1-2 | -
TGCGCCAGCAGCGCCACAGGGGACTCTGGAAACACCATATATTTT | CASSATGDSGNTIYF | TRBV5-1 | - | TRBJ1-3 | TRBD1
TGTGCCAGCTCAACTCAGGGTGACTATGGCTACACCTTC | CASSTQGDYGYTF | TRBV18 | - | TRBJ1-2 | -
TGCAGCGTTGTTACTAACGGGAGCTCTGCCCAGTACTTC | CSVVTNGSSAQYF | TRBV29-1 | - | TRBJ2-5 | -
TGTGCCAGCAGCTTAGGTGGCTACACAGATACGCAGTATTTT | CASSLGGYTDTQYF | TRBV11-3 | once | TRBJ2-3 | -
TGTGCCAGCTCATCGGGACAGTCCTCCACAGATACGCAGTATTTT | CASSSGQSSTDTQYF | TRBV18 | - | TRBJ2-3 | TRBD1
TGTGCCAGCAGCTTACTTTACAATGAGCAGTTCTTC | CASSLLYNEQFF | TRBV7-2 | - | TRBJ2-1 | -
TGTGCCATCAGTGACCTAGGGCAGACAGATGGCTACACCTTC | CAISDLGQTDGYTF | TRBV10-3 | - | TRBJ1-2 | -
TGTGCCAGCAGTGGGGACAGGGGTACTGGAAACACCATATATTTT | CASSGDRGTGNTIYF | TRBV2 | - | TRBJ1-3 | TRBD1
TGTGCCAGCAGCCGTGGGGGCCGAAATTTTGGCTACACCTTC | CASSRGGRNFGYTF | TRBV6-1 | - | TRBJ1-2 | -
TGTGCCAGCACCACCGCGGGGCGGGGGACCTACAATGAGCAGTTCTTC | CASTTAGRGTYNEQFF | TRBV5-6 | - | TRBJ2-1 | TRBD2
TGCGCCAGCTTAGCGGGAGGGTGGGAGACCCAGTACTTC | CASLAGGWETQYF | TRBV10-2 | - | TRBJ2-5 | TRBD2
TGTGCCAGTACCGATCAGCGGGGGGGCGTTGGTGAGCAGTTCTTC | CASTDQRGGVGEQFF | TRBV28 | - | TRBJ2-1 | TRBD2
TGTGCCTGGAGTGTAAGTGGGGGCAACTATGGCTACACCTTC | CAWSVSGGNYGYTF | TRBV30 | few | TRBJ1-2 | -
TGCGCCAGCAGCGGATCAGGGGAGGGCGGGCGGCTGTTTTTT | CASSGSGEGGRLFF | TRBV5-1 | - | TRBJ1-4 | -